A selection of T cell receptor beta chains follows, all from one sample in a study of OX40 agonist ivuxolimab in advanced cancers. Data came from immunoSEQ multiplex PCR; TCRdb stores just in-frame clones and leaves some out. The sample shows around 100,000 clones, 90% to 96% of them seen only once. Sequenced material: CD4+ or CD8+ T cells sorted from blood, taken in a trial of the OX40 agonist ivuxolimab. The receptors come from an adult with an advanced solid tumor such as melanoma, head and neck, liver or kidney cancer. CDR3s include the opening cysteine and the closing phenylalanine or tryptophan. Each record gives: J gene, D gene, V gene, clone size, CDR3 DNA, CDR3 protein. A D gene is named only where the DNA matches it firmly. Clone size is stated in some rows and not others, as once, few, many or a class when expanded.

TRBJ2-1,.,TRBV6-5,.,TGTGCCAGCAGTTACGAGAGCGGTTCCTACAATGAGCAGTTCTTC,CASSYESGSYNEQFF
TRBJ1-5,.,TRBV11-3,once,TGTGCCGGCCTGGGGGACAACAATCAGCCCCAGCATTTT,CAGLGDNNQPQHF
TRBJ2-7,TRBD1,TRBV27,.,TGTGCCAGCAGTCCCGGGACAGCGATCTACGAGCAGTACTTC,CASSPGTAIYEQYF
TRBJ2-4,.,TRBV11-2,.,TGTGCCAGCAGTCAAGAGGACCCTCCTTTCCAAAACATTCAGTACTTC,CASSQEDPPFQNIQYF
TRBJ1-2,TRBD1,TRBV5-3,.,TGTGCCAGAAGCCTCCGGGACAGGGGGCGCGAGGGCGGCTACACCTTC,CARSLRDRGREGGYTF
TRBJ2-4,.,TRBV6-1,.,TGTGCCAGCAGATACCAAAACCTTGACTGGGACATTCAGTACTTC,CASRYQNLDWDIQYF
TRBJ2-3,TRBD1,TRBV27,.,TGTGCCAGCAGTTTAAGGGGGCGCGGCACAGATACGCAGTATTTT,CASSLRGRGTDTQYF
TRBJ2-1,TRBD2,TRBV19,.,TGTGCCAGTAGTATAGGTCCGCTAGCGGCCTACAATGAGCAGTTCTTC,CASSIGPLAAYNEQFF
TRBJ2-6,.,TRBV27,.,TGTGCCAGCAGTTTAAGGGGCACTGGGGCCAACGTCCTGACTTTC,CASSLRGTGANVLTF
TRBJ1-2,.,TRBV30,.,TGTGCCTGGAGTGTAGTGGGTGGCGGCTACACCTTC,CAWSVVGGGYTF
TRBJ2-2,.,TRBV7-3,.,TGTGCCAGCAGCCTAACGGGGGAGGCGTCCGGGGAGCTGTTTTTT,CASSLTGEASGELFF
TRBJ1-6,.,TRBV4-1,.,TGCGCCAGCAGCCAAGGACCTCGTGTCTATAATTCACCCCTCCACTTT,CASSQGPRVYNSPLHF
TRBJ2-2,TRBD1,TRBV7-9,.,TGTGCCAGCCCCCCCGGGACAGTTTCGACCGGGGAGCTGTTTTTT,CASPPGTVSTGELFF
TRBJ2-3,TRBD2,TRBV6-4,.,TGTGCCAGCAGTAGCGGGGGGGCCAGCACAGATACGCAGTATTTT,CASSSGGASTDTQYF
TRBJ2-1,.,TRBV27,.,TGTGCCAGCAGTGCGGTTGGGGGGGGGCCCGATGAGCAGTTCTTC,CASSAVGGGPDEQFF
TRBJ1-5,.,TRBV15,few,TGTGCCACCACCCGGGAGGCGGACAGTATCGGTCAGCCCCAGCATTTT,CATTREADSIGQPQHF
TRBJ2-5,.,TRBV7-9,once,TGTGCCAGCAGCGCGACAGAACAAGAGACCCAGTACTTC,CASSATEQETQYF
TRBJ2-7,TRBD1,TRBV5-6,.,TGTGCCAGCAGCTTAACCGGGACAGGGCCCCCCTACGAGCAGTACTTC,CASSLTGTGPPYEQYF
TRBJ2-7,.,TRBV15,.,TGTGCCACCAGCAGAGATGGCGGGACCGTCTACGAGCAGTACTTC,CATSRDGGTVYEQYF
TRBJ2-5,TRBD1,TRBV5-4,.,TGTGCCAGCAGCCTAGGGACAGACCAAGAGACCCAGTACTTC,CASSLGTDQETQYF
TRBJ2-7,TRBD2,TRBV7-9,.,TGTGCCAGCAGCTCCTCTAGCGGGAGGGCCTACGAGCAGTACTTC,CASSSSSGRAYEQYF
TRBJ2-7,.,TRBV19,.,TGTGCCAGTAGTATCCCGGGGAGGGGGTACGAGCAGTACTTC,CASSIPGRGYEQYF
TRBJ2-7,TRBD2,TRBV27,.,TGTGCCAGCGCTCATCGGGGGGTCTACGAGCAGTACTTC,CASAHRGVYEQYF
TRBJ2-1,TRBD2,TRBV10-3,.,TGTGCCATCAGTGAGTCCTATCTAGCGGGAAACGAAGATGAGCAGTTCTTC,CAISESYLAGNEDEQFF
TRBJ2-6,.,TRBV28,.,TGTGCCAGCAGTTTAATGGGCGGAACTCTCTCTGGGGCCAACGTCCTGACTTTC,CASSLMGGTLSGANVLTF
TRBJ2-3,TRBD2,TRBV9,.,TGTGCCAGCAGCCCCCGGACTAGCGGGGGGGGTTCAGTAACAGATACGCAGTATTTT,CASSPRTSGGGSVTDTQYF
TRBJ2-1,.,TRBV5-1,.,TGCGCCAGCAGCTTAGGGATCTCCTACAATGAGCAGTTCTTC,CASSLGISYNEQFF
TRBJ2-7,TRBD2,TRBV5-1,.,TGCGCCAGCAGCTTGGTAGCGGGAGTTAGCTACGAGCAGTACTTC,CASSLVAGVSYEQYF
TRBJ1-4,.,TRBV15,.,TGTGCCACCAGCAGAGGGGCGGTGGAGGGTGAAAAACTGTTTTTT,CATSRGAVEGEKLFF
TRBJ1-6,TRBD1,TRBV13,.,TGTGCCAGCAGGAGACAGGGAAGCAGTTCCTATAATTCACCCCTCCACTTT,CASRRQGSSSYNSPLHF
TRBJ2-1,.,TRBV14,.,TGTGCCAGCAGCCAGTTCGAAAGCTCCTACAATGAGCAGTTCTTC,CASSQFESSYNEQFF
TRBJ2-1,TRBD2,TRBV2,.,TGTGCCAGAGGGAGCGGGGGGACTTACAATGAGCAGTTCTTC,CARGSGGTYNEQFF
TRBJ1-2,.,TRBV6-5,.,TGTGCCAGCAGTTACGGCTATGGCTACACCTTC,CASSYGYGYTF
TRBJ2-4,TRBD2,TRBV6-6,.,TGTGCCAGCGGTTTGCTAGCGGGAGAAGAGGGAAACATTCAGTACTTC,CASGLLAGEEGNIQYF
TRBJ1-1,TRBD1,TRBV27,once,TGTGCCAGCCGACAGGGGGCTACGAACACTGAAGCTTTCTTT,CASRQGATNTEAFF
TRBJ1-2,TRBD1,TRBV5-1,.,TGCGCCAGCAGTCGCGGGACAGGGGACTATGGCTACACCTTC,CASSRGTGDYGYTF
TRBJ1-6,TRBD1,TRBV2,.,TGTGCCAGCAAGGACAGGGGAGGAAATTCACCCCTCCACTTT,CASKDRGGNSPLHF
TRBJ2-3,.,TRBV18,.,TGTGCCAGCTCACCCCCGAACAGGGTGGAGACAGATACGCAGTATTTT,CASSPPNRVETDTQYF
TRBJ2-1,.,TRBV7-6,.,TGTGCCAGCAGCTATAGCGGTGAGCAGTTCTTC,CASSYSGEQFF
TRBJ1-2,TRBD1,TRBV23-1,.,TGCGCCAGCAGTCAGGGACAGGGCTATGGCTACACCTTC,CASSQGQGYGYTF
TRBJ2-5,TRBD1,TRBV19,once,TGTGCCAGTAGTGCTGGGGACAGGCTAGAGACCCAGTACTTC,CASSAGDRLETQYF
TRBJ2-7,TRBD2,TRBV27,once,TGTGCCAGCAGTTTATTTGGGAGCGGGGACGAGCAGTACTTC,CASSLFGSGDEQYF
TRBJ1-4,.,TRBV6-6,.,TGTGCCAGCAGTTCGGAAAAACTGTTTTTT,CASSSEKLFF